This TCR beta chain comes out of a study of beta chain features in type 1 diabetes. Every isolated RNA sample was fully reverse transcribed, so sequencing captured expressed TCRB transcripts. Sequenced by immunoSEQ multiplex PCR; TCRdb stores in-frame clones only, minus some. The sample lists hundreds of thousands of clones, about a sixth occurring once. The CDR3 extends over 14 amino acids. V gave up 4 bases and J gave up 7 bases, with 15 bases separating them. Germline values: CDR1 SGDLS, CDR2 YYNGEE. This clone was detected only a few times. Its antigen remains unidentified. On average, the one heparinised blood draw given by each donor was 90 to 150 mL. CD45RO/CCR7/CD25/CD127/CD95/CD27 sorting isolated CD4+ naive, central memory, regulatory and stem cell-like memory cells. Whole-study results and caveats: Among type 1 diabetes patients, VDJ junctions had fewer insertions and more deletions.

V and J are TRBV9 and TRBJ2-4; D is ambiguous. Material: naive CD4+ T cells from blood. This sequence was found in a man between 18 and 29 years old in good health. The CDR3 DNA reads TGTGCCAGCAGCCCCCGGGCCTCTAGGAACATTCAGTACTTC. Translation: CASSPRASRNIQYF.